This T cell receptor (beta chain) was recorded in a study of T cell changes during pregnancy in multiple sclerosis. Clones were read by immunoSEQ multiplex PCR, and TCRdb kept only the in-frame ones, dropping some. The data show some 43,000 clones, about 90% seen once. The CDR3 loop spans 15 amino acids. V trimming: 6 bases; J trimming: 3 bases; junction bases outside the gene matches: 8. Per the germline V gene, CDR1 is MNHNS and CDR2 is SASEGT. The sequence came from a female donor with multiple sclerosis, enrolled in a pregnancy study. The chain is built from TRBV6-1 and TRBJ2-7; 10 nucleotides agree with TRBD2. The sequenced sample was CD8+ T cells from peripheral blood mononuclear cells, obtained in the first trimester of pregnancy. The CDR3 coding sequence is TGTGCCAGCAGCCTCGATCTAGCGGGGGACTACGAGCAGTACTTC. This gives the protein CASSLDLAGDYEQYF.